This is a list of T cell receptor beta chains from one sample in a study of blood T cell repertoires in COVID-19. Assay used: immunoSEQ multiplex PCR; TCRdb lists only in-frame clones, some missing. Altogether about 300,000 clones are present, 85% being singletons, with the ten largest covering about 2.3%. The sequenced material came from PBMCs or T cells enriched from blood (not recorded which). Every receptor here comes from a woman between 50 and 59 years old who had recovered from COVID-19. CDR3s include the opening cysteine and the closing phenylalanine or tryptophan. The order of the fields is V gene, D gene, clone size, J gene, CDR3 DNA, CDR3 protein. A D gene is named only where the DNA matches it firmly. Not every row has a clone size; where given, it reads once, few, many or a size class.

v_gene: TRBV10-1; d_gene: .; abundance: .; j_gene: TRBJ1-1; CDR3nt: TGCGCCAGCAGTGATCAGGGTTTGAACACTGAAGCTTTCTTT; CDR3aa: CASSDQGLNTEAFF
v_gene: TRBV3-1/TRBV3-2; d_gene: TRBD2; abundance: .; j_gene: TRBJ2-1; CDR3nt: TGTGCCAGCAGCCAAAAGAGACTAGCCTCCTACAATGAGCAGTTCTTC; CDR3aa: CASSQKRLASYNEQFF
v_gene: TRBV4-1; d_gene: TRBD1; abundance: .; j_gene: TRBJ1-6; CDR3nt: TGCGCCAGCAGCCAAAATACAGGGGTCTCTAATTCACCCCTCCACTTT; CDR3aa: CASSQNTGVSNSPLHF
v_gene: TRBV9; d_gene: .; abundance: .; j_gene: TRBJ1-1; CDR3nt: TGTGCCAGCAGCGCATCGACAGTGGACACTGAAGCTTTCTTT; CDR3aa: CASSASTVDTEAFF
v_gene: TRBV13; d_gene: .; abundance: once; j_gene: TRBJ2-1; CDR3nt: TGTGCCAGCAGCCCCTGGGACTCGAATGAGCAGTTCTTC; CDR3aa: CASSPWDSNEQFF
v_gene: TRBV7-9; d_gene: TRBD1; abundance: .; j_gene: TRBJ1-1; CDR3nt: TGTGCCAGCAGCATCCGAGGACAGGGGACTGAAGCTTTCTTT; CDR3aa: CASSIRGQGTEAFF
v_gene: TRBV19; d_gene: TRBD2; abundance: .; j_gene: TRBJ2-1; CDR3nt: TGTGCCAGCTCCGGGCGGGGACTAGCGGGAGGGAAGAGGAATGAGCAGTTCTTC; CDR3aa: CASSGRGLAGGKRNEQFF
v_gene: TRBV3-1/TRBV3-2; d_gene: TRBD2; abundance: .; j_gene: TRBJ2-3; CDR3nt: TGTGCCAGCAGCCTGAGGCTAGCGGGATCTAGCACAGATACGCAGTATTTT; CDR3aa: CASSLRLAGSSTDTQYF
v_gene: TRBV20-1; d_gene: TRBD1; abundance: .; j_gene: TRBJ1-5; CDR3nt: TGCAGTGCTTGTGATCCTTCGACAGGGCGCAATCAGCCCCAGCATTTT; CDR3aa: CSACDPSTGRNQPQHF
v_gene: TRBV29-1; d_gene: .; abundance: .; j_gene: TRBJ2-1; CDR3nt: TGCAGCGTTCCACAACGGGACTTGTACAATGAGCAGTTCTTC; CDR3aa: CSVPQRDLYNEQFF
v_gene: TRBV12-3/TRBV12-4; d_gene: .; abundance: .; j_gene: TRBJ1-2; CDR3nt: TGTGCCAGCAGTTTACGGAGTAATTATGGCTACACCTTC; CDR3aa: CASSLRSNYGYTF
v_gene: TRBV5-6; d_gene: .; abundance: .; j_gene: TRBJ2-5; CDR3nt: TGTGCCAGCAGCTCTAGTCAAGCCCAAGAGACCCAGTACTTC; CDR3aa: CASSSSQAQETQYF
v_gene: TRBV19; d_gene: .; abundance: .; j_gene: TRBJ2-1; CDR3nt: TGTGCCAGTAGTATAGGGGGCGAGATTAATGAGCAGTTCTTC; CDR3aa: CASSIGGEINEQFF
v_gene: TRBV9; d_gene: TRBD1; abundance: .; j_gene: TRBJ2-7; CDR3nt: TGTGCCAGCAGCGTGACAGGGGACTCCTACGAGCAGTACTTC; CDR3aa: CASSVTGDSYEQYF
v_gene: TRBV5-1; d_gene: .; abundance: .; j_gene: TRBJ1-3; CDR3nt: TGCGCCAGCAGCTTGAGGCAGGGAGGTGCTGGAAACACCATATATTTT; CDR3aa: CASSLRQGGAGNTIYF
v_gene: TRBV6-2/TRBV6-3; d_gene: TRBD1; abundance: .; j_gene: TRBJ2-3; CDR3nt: TGTGCCAGCAGTTACGGGACAGGGGCGCCAGATACGCAGTATTTT; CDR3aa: CASSYGTGAPDTQYF